Below, 16 T cell receptor beta chains from the same sample are listed, as sequenced in a study of T cell changes during pregnancy in multiple sclerosis (dated by TCRdb to the late 2010s). Library method: the immunoSEQ multiplex PCR assay. Drawn from immuneACCESS, this table holds only the in-frame rearrangements with V and J called that TCRdb kept. Clones are partly lost; checked studies trace under half to an unresolved V gene and leave the rest unexplained. This sample holds some 70,000 clones; around 92% were observed only once. Clones ranked in the top ten supply around 2.9% of the sample. This specimen was CD8+ T cells from peripheral blood mononuclear cells, taken in the third trimester of pregnancy. The receptor set was obtained from a female donor in good health, enrolled as a control in a pregnancy study.

J is TRBJ2-1 and V is TRBV2; D unresolved. Deletions cut 6 bases from V and 3 bases from J, with 6 bases between. The CDR3 extends over 12 amino acids. Germline V CDR1 and CDR2: SNHLY, FYNNEI. The CDR3 region is CASRIGYNEQFF. DNA of the CDR3: TGTGCCAGCAGGATCGGCTACAATGAGCAGTTCTTC.

The chain couples TRBV7-2 to TRBJ1-1; perhaps TRBD1 as D (5 bases). Trimming removed 4 bases at V and 4 bases at J, with 7 bases between. Germline lookup yields CDR1 SGHTA and CDR2 FQGNSA. This CDR3 contains 12 residues. The CDR3 spells CASSWGGTEAFF. The CDR3 region has the DNA TGTGCCAGCAGCTGGGGGGGCACTGAAGCTTTCTTT. The complete variable domain, with remaining parts taken from reference TRBV7-2 and TRBJ1-1, reads GAGVSQSPSNKVTEKGKDVELRCDPISGHTALYWYRQSLGQGLEFLIYFQGNSAPDKSGLPSDRFSAERTGGSVSTLTIQRTQQEDSAVYLCASSWGGTEAFFGQGTRLTVV.

This chain joins TRBV19 and TRBJ2-7, with 12 bases that match TRBD1. Germline CDR1 and CDR2: LNHDA and SQIVND (reference sequence). Germline trimming cut 3 bases from V and 5 bases from J; bases unmatched to any gene: 8. The CDR3 is 16 residues long. This chain's CDR3 is CASSMGFGTGGDEQYF. CDR3 bases: TGTGCCAGTAGTATGGGGTTCGGGACAGGGGGCGACGAGCAGTACTTC.

The V and J genes are TRBV27 and TRBJ1-2; D uncertain. Germline V CDR1 and CDR2: MNHEY, SMNVEV (reference sequence). This CDR3 contains 13 residues. Trimming shortened V by 8 bases and J by 3 bases, and 13 bases separated the two germline ends. The CDR3 DNA follows: TGTGCCAGCGCGGGGAACACGGACTATGGCTACACCTTC. This codes for CASAGNTDYGYTF.

V and J are TRBV4-3 and TRBJ2-5; D is ambiguous. Germline CDR1 reads LGHNA; CDR2 reads YSLEER. This CDR3 has 12 amino acids. Between the trimmed V and J ends, which lost 0 bases and 5 bases, there was a span of 4 bases. The CDR3 DNA follows: TGCGCCAGCAGCCAAGATCGGGAGACCCAGTACTTC. It is translated as CASSQDRETQYF.

This chain joins TRBV19 and TRBJ1-2; 11 nucleotides match TRBD1. The ends lost 8 bases at V and 1 base at J; junction bases unmatched: 12. CDR1 and CDR2 (germline): LNHDA, SQIVND (reference sequence). CDR3 length: 17 residues. CDR3 nucleotides: TGTGCCAGTCGAAAGGGGGACAGGGGGTTAAGTAACTATGGCTACACCTTC. This codes for CASRKGDRGLSNYGYTF.

The V call is TRBV7-6, the J call TRBJ1-5; 7 bases match TRBD1. From germline, CDR1 is SGHVS and CDR2 FNYEAQ. This CDR3 region has 14 residues. The trim removed 1 base at V and 5 bases at J, leaving 2 bases unmatched. CDR3 nucleotides: TGTGCCAGCAGCTTAGGGGACAGTCATCAGCCCCAGCATTTT. Protein: CASSLGDSHQPQHF.

Here the CDR3 reads CASSAQYSYTF. Written as DNA, the CDR3 is TGTGCCAGCAGCGCCCAGTATAGCTACACCTTC. The chain combines TRBV9 with TRBJ1-2; no reliable D call. There are 11 residues in the CDR3. V lost 3 bases to trimming and J lost 9 bases, with 9 bases between them. The germline V gene has CDR1 SGDLS and CDR2 YYNGEE.

This clone was recorded only once. DNA of the CDR3: TGCGCCAGCAGCCCTGGGGCGGGGGGCTACAATGAGCAGTTCTTC. This translates into CASSPGAGGYNEQFF. The genes are TRBV4-1 and TRBJ2-1; 8 positions agree with TRBD2. The J segment lost 3 bases and the V segment lost 4 bases, leaving 5 bases of the junction unmatched. This CDR3 contains 15 residues. Germline assignment: CDR1 MGHRA and CDR2 YSYEKL.

The genes are TRBV7-8 and TRBJ2-1; 10 nucleotides line up with TRBD2. Germline values: CDR1 SGHVS, CDR2 FQNEAQ. The J segment lost 8 bases and the V segment lost 6 bases, leaving 10 bases of the junction unmatched. The CDR3 totals 15 residues. CDR3 sequence: CASRRWVAGGDEQFF. In nucleotides, the CDR3 is TGTGCCAGCAGGAGGTGGGTAGCGGGGGGTGATGAGCAGTTCTTC.

This clone was observed a single time. This rearrangement joins TRBV2 to TRBJ1-4; TRBD1 matches at 7 bases. In germline, CDR1 is SNHLY, CDR2 FYNNEI. With 3 bases clipped from V and 4 bases from J, the junction kept 8 bases outside the gene matches. This CDR3 has 16 amino acids. DNA of the CDR3: TGTGCCAGCAGTGAGGACAGGACCGGGCTTAATGAAAAACTGTTTTTT. This encodes CASSEDRTGLNEKLFF.

This rearrangement joins TRBV5-5 to TRBJ1-5, with D possibly matching TRBD1 (6 bases). The CDR3 totals 16 residues. The V gene's germline CDR1 is SGHKS and CDR2 YYEKEE (reference sequence). The V gene lost 4 bases and the J gene lost 0 bases, with 14 bases spanning the gap. The CDR3 DNA follows: TGTGCCAGCAGCCCCGGACAGAGTTATAGCAATCAGCCCCAGCATTTT. It codes for CASSPGQSYSNQPQHF.

The chain recombines TRBV19 with TRBJ2-7, with TRBD1 matching 9 bases. This CDR3 contains 15 residues. The trim removed 5 bases at V and 2 bases at J, leaving 7 bases unmatched. Per germline, CDR1 LNHDA and CDR2 SQIVND (reference sequence). CDR3 bases: TGTGCCAGTAGTTTCCGGGGACAGGGCACCTACGAGCAGTACTTC. This sequence encodes CASSFRGQGTYEQYF.

The chain couples TRBV7-9 to TRBJ1-4; possible D gene TRBD1, 6 bases. The germline CDR1 and CDR2 sequences are SEHNR and FQNEAQ (reference sequence). V lost 5 bases and J lost 5, with 21 bases in between. The CDR3 runs 17 residues. In nucleotides, the CDR3 is TGTGCCAGCAGCACGAACGGACCAGGACAGAACAATGAAAAACTGTTTTTT. It codes for CASSTNGPGQNNEKLFF.

The chain carries TRBV11-2 and TRBJ2-1, with D hard to call. Trimming stripped 4 bases from V and 4 bases from J, with 5 bases between. The germline V gene has CDR1 SGHAT and CDR2 FQNNGV. The CDR3 spans 12 residues. The CDR3 region is CASSYIYNEQFF. DNA of the CDR3: TGTGCCAGCAGCTACATTTACAATGAGCAGTTCTTC. Full variable domain (remainder filled in from reference TRBV11-2 and TRBJ2-1): EAGVAQSPRYKIIEKRQSVAFWCNPISGHATLYWYQQILGQGPKLLIQFQNNGVVDDSQLPKDRFSAERLKGVDSTLKIQPAKLEDSAVYLCASSYIYNEQFFGPGTRLTVL.

The genes are TRBV4-1 and TRBJ1-2; TRBD1 matches at 9 bases. The CDR3 spans 15 residues. Germline V gives CDR1 MGHRA, CDR2 YSYEKL. V lost 0 bases, J lost 2 bases, and 1 base stayed unmatched. The CDR3 DNA sequence: TGCGCCAGCAGCCAAGAGGGACAGGGCAACTATGGCTACACCTTC. Protein product: CASSQEGQGNYGYTF.